This T cell receptor (beta chain) was obtained from a study of T cell responses to AZD1222 COVID-19 vaccine. Study-wide results and caveats: An increase in Spike-specific TCR breadth and depth was observed after two AZD1222 doses. Variant regions that are unmutated are reportedly the target of nearly half of spike-specific TCRs.

The V gene lost 5 bases and the J gene lost 0 bases, with 16 bases spanning the gap. The CDR3 extends over 16 amino acids. Using immunoSEQ multiplex PCR, the repertoire was profiled, and TCRdb retains in-frame clones only, with some absent. The sample lists more than 150,000 clones, approximately 94% occurring once. Timing groups of about 4 and about 12 weeks for second doses were pooled. Comment on this clone: What it binds is not known.

The clonotype was recovered from an adult who received the AZD1222 COVID-19 vaccine. The chain combines TRBV23-1 with TRBJ1-1; no clear D. TRBV23-1 is an ORF, with its function uncertain. Specimen: peripheral blood, collected 28 days after the second AZD1222 dose. The DNA of the CDR3 is TGCGCCAGCAGTAGGAGACTAAAACACATGAACACTGAAGCTTTCTTT. This encodes CASSRRLKHMNTEAFF.